Presented here are 27 T cell receptor beta chains from one specimen sequenced in a study of T cell responses to AZD1222 COVID-19 vaccine. Measured with immunoSEQ multiplex PCR; TCRdb has only the in-frame clones, and not every one. In the table there are tens of thousands of clones, under 90% of which are singletons. The starting material was peripheral blood, obtained 28 days after the second AZD1222 dose. Source of these receptors: an adult who received the AZD1222 COVID-19 vaccine.

This sequence joins TRBV7-9 and TRBJ2-1; D ambiguous. The V gene lost 5 bases and the J gene lost 6 bases, with 11 bases spanning the gap. Germline-derived CDR1 and CDR2 are SEHNR and FQNEAQ (reference sequence). This CDR3 is 13 amino acids long. The CDR3 is CASSPPALNEQFF. The CDR3 DNA follows: TGTGCCAGCAGCCCTCCGGCTCTCAATGAGCAGTTCTTC.

The V and J genes are TRBV29-1 and TRBJ1-3; 9 bases are shared with TRBD1. CDR3 length equals 13 residues. Germline V gives CDR1 SQVTM, CDR2 ANQGSEA. J lost 4 bases, V lost 7 bases, and 5 bases had no gene match. The CDR3 loop is CSAGDRDGNTIYF. As DNA, the CDR3 is TGCAGCGCCGGGGACAGGGACGGAAACACCATATATTTT.

In its sample, this clone was seen a few times. V gene TRBV27 combines with J gene TRBJ2-2; D unresolved. Germline V gene data show CDR1 as MNHEY and CDR2 as SMNVEV (reference sequence). Trimming removed 0 bases at V and 5 bases at J, with 4 bases between. This CDR3 contains 13 residues. The CDR3 DNA sequence: TGTGCCAGCAGTTTATCAGGGACCGGGGAGCTGTTTTTT. Translation: CASSLSGTGELFF.

The CDR3 here is CASSQDNQETQYF. The DNA of the CDR3 is TGTGCCAGCAGCCAAGATAACCAAGAGACCCAGTACTTC. The genes are TRBV4-2 and TRBJ2-5; D gene unclear. Germline V CDR1 and CDR2: LGHNA, YNFKEQ. The ends were cut back, 0 bases at V and 0 bases at J, with 2 bases in the middle. This CDR3 has 13 amino acids.

J is TRBJ1-2 and V is TRBV29-1, with D perhaps matching TRBD1 (6 bases). In germline, CDR1 is SQVTM, CDR2 ANQGSEA. The CDR3 is 12 amino acids. Trimming stripped 7 bases from V and 0 bases from J, with 9 bases between. This CDR3 reads CSGRDTNYGYTF. CDR3 nucleotides: TGCAGCGGGCGGGACACTAACTATGGCTACACCTTC.

J is TRBJ2-1 and V is TRBV7-9; the D is unclear. The length of the CDR3 is 14 residues. CDR1 and CDR2 (germline): SEHNR, FQNEAQ (reference sequence). Trimming took 4 bases from V and 10 from J, leaving 17 bases between them. DNA for the CDR3: TGTGCCAGCAGCTCCACCCGATCCGCGGAAGAGCAGTTCTTC. It codes for CASSSTRSAEEQFF.

By share, this clone counts as medium-sized. The gene calls are TRBV9 and TRBJ2-7; D gene ambiguous. The CDR3 spans 13 residues. The V gene lost 4 bases and the J gene lost 7 bases, with 15 bases spanning the gap. Germline-derived CDR1 and CDR2 are SGDLS and YYNGEE. This chain's CDR3 is CASSPVTVGEQYF. Here the CDR3 DNA reads TGTGCCAGCAGCCCTGTCACGGTTGGTGAGCAGTACTTC.

This clone showed up just a few times. CDR3 sequence: CATSREGPDRGQPQHF. CDR3 nucleotide sequence: TGTGCCACCAGCAGGGAGGGACCGGATCGGGGTCAGCCCCAGCATTTT. This chain joins TRBV15 and TRBJ1-5, with D perhaps TRBD1 (5 bases). Trimming took off 3 bases at V and 6 bases at J, with 18 bases between the two ends. The CDR3 is 16 amino acids. Germline lookup yields CDR1 LNHNV and CDR2 YYDKDF (reference sequence).

The chain uses TRBV5-1 and TRBJ2-5; 8 positions match TRBD2. The V gene's germline CDR1 is SGHRS and CDR2 YFSETQ. This CDR3 is built from 17 residues. V was pared by 0 bases and J by 0 bases, with 7 bases of the junction left unmatched. Here the CDR3 reads CASSLGRTSSHQETQYF. The CDR3 DNA is TGCGCCAGCAGCTTGGGGCGGACTAGCAGCCACCAAGAGACCCAGTACTTC.

The chain combines TRBV6-5 with TRBJ1-5; 8 bases line up with TRBD1. This CDR3 has 15 amino acids. Germline CDR1 and CDR2: MNHEY and SVGAGI. V was clipped by 0 bases and J by 6 bases; unmatched bases: 4. In DNA form, the CDR3 reads TGTGCCAGCAGTTACTCTTATCAGGGGGCTCAGCCCCAGCATTTT. Protein: CASSYSYQGAQPQHF.

The chain employs TRBV11-2 and TRBJ2-1; 13 nucleotides match TRBD2. The CDR3 contains 16 residues. V lost 6 bases, J lost 7 bases, and 9 bases stayed unmatched. CDR1 is SGHAT, CDR2 FQNNGV, per germline. The CDR3 nucleotides read TGTGCCAGCAGTCAACCCGGGACTAGCGGGGAGAATGAGCAGTTCTTC. Amino acid sequence: CASSQPGTSGENEQFF.

The J gene is TRBJ1-2, the V gene TRBV6-4, with TRBD1 matching 9 bases. V shed 8 bases and J 4 bases; nucleotides not matched to a gene: 11. Per germline, CDR1 MRHNA and CDR2 SNTAGT. The CDR3 totals 15 residues. The CDR3 sequence is CASRLRTGDAYGYTF. DNA of the CDR3: TGTGCCAGCCGCCTACGGACAGGGGATGCCTATGGCTACACCTTC.

This clone was seen once. V is TRBV6-1 and J is TRBJ1-2, with D unresolved. This CDR3 has 14 residues. V was shortened by 5 bases and J by 6 bases, with 16 bases between the two germline ends. Germline V gene data show CDR1 as MNHNS and CDR2 as SASEGT. CDR3 DNA sequence: TGTGCCAGCAGTTCGACACCGCCCGGGCATGGCTACACCTTC. It specifies CASSSTPPGHGYTF.

V usage is TRBV10-1 and J usage is TRBJ2-5; D is perhaps TRBD2 (6 bases). This CDR3 region has 14 residues. Trimming stripped 4 bases from V and 5 bases from J, with 14 bases between. From germline, CDR1 is WNHNN and CDR2 SYGVQD (reference sequence). CDR3 bases: TGCGCCAGCAGTGCACTAGCTGTAGCGGAGACCCAGTACTTC. Translation: CASSALAVAETQYF.

The chain links TRBV21-1 to TRBJ1-6; TRBD1, the table's D call, was not compared with the DNA. TRBV21-1 has pseudogene status. This CDR3 has 13 amino acids. CDR3 nucleotide sequence: TGTGCCAGCACAAGACAGGATAATTCACCCCTCCACTTT. Translation gives CASTRQDNSPLHF.

A single count supports this clone. The chain couples TRBV19 to TRBJ1-6; perhaps TRBD1 as D (6 bases). The CDR3 totals 13 residues. V lost 3 bases and J 10 bases, leaving 10 bases between the germline ends. Germline-derived CDR1 and CDR2 are LNHDA and SQIVND (reference sequence). CDR3 in DNA: TGTGCCAGTAGTATCCAGGGGCAGTCACCCCTCCACTTT. Amino acid sequence: CASSIQGQSPLHF. Full variable domain (rest looked up from reference TRBV19 and TRBJ1-6): DGGITQSPKYLFRKEGQNVTLSCEQNLNHDAMYWYRQDPGQGLRLIYYSQIVNDFQKGDIAEGYSVSREKKESFPLTVTSAQKNPTAFYLCASSIQGQSPLHFGNGTRLTVT.

The chain has TRBV4-1 and TRBJ2-2; no firm D call. CDR3 length: 15 residues. The V gene lost 2 bases and the J gene lost 6 bases, with 13 bases spanning the gap. Germline V gene sequence: CDR1 MGHRA, CDR2 YSYEKL. The CDR3 coding sequence is TGCGCCAGCAGCCAAAGACGGATCCCCCCCGGGGAGCTGTTTTTT. Translating gives CASSQRRIPPGELFF.

This clone was picked up many times. The genes are TRBV7-9 and TRBJ2-3; D is tentatively TRBD1 or TRBD2 (5 bases each). V was shortened by 5 bases and J by 4 bases, with 10 bases between the two germline ends. From germline, CDR1 is SEHNR and CDR2 FQNEAQ (reference sequence). The CDR3 has 13 amino acids. The chain's CDR3 is CASSTRGPDTQYF. The CDR3 bases are TGTGCCAGCAGCACCCGGGGACCAGATACGCAGTATTTT.

V and J are TRBV3-1 (or the pseudogene TRBV3-2) and TRBJ1-5, with D possibly TRBD1 on 6 matching bases. V was shortened by 5 bases and J by 6 bases, with 14 bases between the two germline ends. Germline CDR1 LGHDT, CDR2 YNNKEL (reference sequence). This CDR3 has 14 amino acids. CDR3 nucleotides: TGTGCCAGCAGCTCAGGCAGGGGCCCTCAGCCCCAGCATTTT. This gives the protein CASSSGRGPQPQHF.

The rearrangement links TRBV18 to TRBJ1-1, with TRBD1 identical over 9 bases. Germline-derived CDR1 and CDR2 are KGHSH and LQKENI. Trimming removed 2 bases from V and 5 bases from J; junction bases left unmatched: 3. The CDR3 loop spans 14 amino acids. In DNA form, the CDR3 reads TGTGCCAGCTCACCAGACAGGGGGTTGACTGAAGCTTTCTTT. Its translation: CASSPDRGLTEAFF.

DNA of the CDR3: TGTGCCAGCAGCTTCCGGACTAGCGGGGGACGGGTCGACACAGATACGCAGTATTTT. Amino acid sequence: CASSFRTSGGRVDTDTQYF. The chain is built from TRBV7-2 and TRBJ2-3, with 13 bases matching TRBD2. The V and J ends lost 3 bases and 2 bases, in that order; junction bases with no gene match: 11. Germline V gives CDR1 SGHTA, CDR2 FQGNSA. The CDR3 covers 19 residues.

This clone was counted only a few times. The rearrangement joins TRBV6-5 to TRBJ1-2, with a weak D call TRBD1 (5 bases). The CDR3 sequence is 15 residues long. CDR1 is MNHEY, CDR2 SVGAGI, per germline. V was trimmed by 5 bases and J by 3 bases, leaving 16 bases between them. The CDR3 reads CASSPGTGRYYGYTF. In nucleotides, the CDR3 is TGTGCCAGCAGTCCAGGGACTGGGCGGTACTATGGCTACACCTTC.

The V and J genes are TRBV29-1 and TRBJ1-2, with D possibly being TRBD1 (6 bases). The V end was cut by 4 bases, the J end by 8 bases, with 11 bases between. The CDR3 is made up of 11 amino acids. The V gene's germline CDR1 is SQVTM and CDR2 ANQGSEA. CDR3 loop: CSVGGGPGYTF. In DNA, the CDR3 is TGCAGCGTTGGGGGGGGCCCAGGCTACACCTTC.

The J gene is TRBJ1-3, the V gene TRBV28, with TRBD1 matching 7 bases. From germline, CDR1 is MDHEN and CDR2 SYDVKM. The J segment lost 0 bases and the V segment lost 5 bases, leaving 7 bases of the junction unmatched. This CDR3 has 16 amino acids. CDR3 protein: CASSPPGTVSGNTIYF. CDR3 in DNA: TGTGCCAGCAGTCCTCCGGGGACAGTCTCTGGAAACACCATATATTTT. Based on the CDR3 plus reference TRBV28 and TRBJ1-3, the full variable domain is DVKVTQSSRYLVKRTGEKVFLECVQDMDHENMFWYRQDPGLGLRLIYFSYDVKMKEKGDIPEGYSVSREKKERFSLILESASTNQTSMYLCASSPPGTVSGNTIYFGEGSWLTVV.

The chain couples TRBV28 to TRBJ1-2; TRBD1 might be the D (5 bases). V dropped 6 bases and J dropped 0 bases, with 8 bases sitting between them. CDR1 MDHEN and CDR2 SYDVKM come from the germline V gene. There are 13 residues in the CDR3. The CDR3: CASRPGTNYGYTF. The CDR3 bases are TGTGCCAGCAGGCCAGGGACTAACTATGGCTACACCTTC.

The chain employs TRBV6-5 and TRBJ1-1; D remains unclear. The ends were cut back, 7 bases at V and 1 base at J, with 7 bases in the middle. The CDR3 totals 12 residues. From germline, CDR1 is MNHEY and CDR2 SVGAGI. The chain's CDR3 is CASTKGNTEAFF. DNA for the CDR3: TGTGCCAGCACAAAGGGGAACACTGAAGCTTTCTTT.

This clone was observed a single time. V usage is TRBV28 and J usage is TRBJ2-5; D gene uncertain. This CDR3 is built from 16 residues. V was shortened by 4 bases and J by 0 bases, with 15 bases between the two germline ends. Germline-derived CDR1 and CDR2 are MDHEN and SYDVKM. CDR3 in amino acids: CASSSVGGRYQETQYF. The CDR3 DNA follows: TGTGCCAGCAGTTCGGTCGGCGGAAGGTACCAAGAGACCCAGTACTTC. Full variable domain (missing parts from reference TRBV28 and TRBJ2-5): DVKVTQSSRYLVKRTGEKVFLECVQDMDHENMFWYRQDPGLGLRLIYFSYDVKMKEKGDIPEGYSVSREKKERFSLILESASTNQTSMYLCASSSVGGRYQETQYFGPGTRLLVL.